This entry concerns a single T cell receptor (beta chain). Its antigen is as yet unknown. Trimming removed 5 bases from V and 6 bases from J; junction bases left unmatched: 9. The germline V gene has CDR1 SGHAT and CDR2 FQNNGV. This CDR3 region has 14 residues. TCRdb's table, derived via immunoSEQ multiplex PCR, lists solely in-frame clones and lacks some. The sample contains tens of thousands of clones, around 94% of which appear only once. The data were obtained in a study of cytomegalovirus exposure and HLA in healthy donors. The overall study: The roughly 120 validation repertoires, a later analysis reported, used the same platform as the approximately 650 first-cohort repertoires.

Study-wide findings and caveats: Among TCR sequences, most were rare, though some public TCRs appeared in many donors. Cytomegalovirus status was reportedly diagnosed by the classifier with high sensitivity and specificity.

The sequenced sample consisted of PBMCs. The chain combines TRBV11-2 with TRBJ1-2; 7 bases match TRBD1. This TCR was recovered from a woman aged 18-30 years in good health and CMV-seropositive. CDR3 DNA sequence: TGTGCCAGCAGCCTACACAGGGGATCCAATGGCTACACCTTC. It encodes CASSLHRGSNGYTF.